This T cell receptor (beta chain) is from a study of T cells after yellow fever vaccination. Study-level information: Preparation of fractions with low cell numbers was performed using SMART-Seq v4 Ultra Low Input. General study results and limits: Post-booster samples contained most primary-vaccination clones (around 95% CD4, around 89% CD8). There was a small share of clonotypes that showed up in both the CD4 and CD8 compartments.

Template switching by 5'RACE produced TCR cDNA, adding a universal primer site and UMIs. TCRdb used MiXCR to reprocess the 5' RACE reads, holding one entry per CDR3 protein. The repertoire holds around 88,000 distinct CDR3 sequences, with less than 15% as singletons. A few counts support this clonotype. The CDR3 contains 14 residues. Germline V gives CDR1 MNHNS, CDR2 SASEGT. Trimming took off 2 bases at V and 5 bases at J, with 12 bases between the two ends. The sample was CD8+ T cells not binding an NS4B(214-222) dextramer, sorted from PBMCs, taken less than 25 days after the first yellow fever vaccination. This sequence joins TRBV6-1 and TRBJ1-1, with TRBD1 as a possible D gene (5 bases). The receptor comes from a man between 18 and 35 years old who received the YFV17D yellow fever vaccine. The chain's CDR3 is CASSESLGGTEAFF. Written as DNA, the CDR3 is TGTGCCAGCAGTGAAAGTTTGGGGGGGACTGAAGCTTTCTTT.